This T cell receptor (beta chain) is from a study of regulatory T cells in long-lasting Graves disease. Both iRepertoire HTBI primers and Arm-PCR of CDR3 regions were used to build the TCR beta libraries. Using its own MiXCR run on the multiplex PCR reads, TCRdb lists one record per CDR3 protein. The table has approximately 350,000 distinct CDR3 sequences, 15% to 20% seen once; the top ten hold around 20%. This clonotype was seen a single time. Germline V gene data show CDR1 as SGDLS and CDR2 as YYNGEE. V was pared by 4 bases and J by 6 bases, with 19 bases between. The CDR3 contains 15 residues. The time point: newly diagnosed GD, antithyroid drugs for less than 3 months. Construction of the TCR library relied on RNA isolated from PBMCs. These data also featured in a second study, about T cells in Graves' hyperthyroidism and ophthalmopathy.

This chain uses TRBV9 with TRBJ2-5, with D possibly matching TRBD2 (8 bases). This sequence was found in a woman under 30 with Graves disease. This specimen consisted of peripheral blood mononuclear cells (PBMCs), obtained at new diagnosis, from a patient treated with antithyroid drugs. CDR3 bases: TGTGCCAGCAGCCTAGGGGGCGGGGGGCCCCAGACCCAGTACTTC. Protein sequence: CASSLGGGGPQTQYF. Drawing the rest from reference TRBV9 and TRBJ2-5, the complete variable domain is DSGVTQTPKHLITATGQRVTLRCSPRSGDLSVYWYQQSLDQGLQFLIQYYNGEERAKGNILERFSAQQFPDLHSELNLSSLELGDSALYFCASSLGGGGPQTQYFGPGTRLLVL.